This T cell receptor beta chain was sequenced during a study of cytomegalovirus exposure and HLA in healthy donors. PCR employed 60 Vbeta and 13 Jbeta primers. Here immunoSEQ multiplex PCR was the method, and the copy in TCRdb shows in-frame clones only, minus some. There are under 150,000 clones in the sample; about three quarters occur only once, and 6.8% lies in the top ten. Overall study findings and caveats: About 90% or about 30% of the time was how often most TCR beta V segments were productive, according to an earlier analysis.

In the case of this clone: The antigen is unknown.

Sequenced: PBMCs. The receptor comes from a man in his forties in good health and CMV-seropositive.

This CDR3 is CASSQSGTLEEETQYF. CDR3 bases: TGTGCCAGCAGCCAATCCGGGACATTAGAAGAAGAGACCCAGTACTTC. The rearrangement uses TRBV7-6 and TRBJ2-5, with D possibly matching TRBD1 (6 bases). The CDR3 contains 16 residues. CDR1 and CDR2 from the germline V gene are SGHVS and FNYEAQ. V shed 5 bases and J shed 3 bases, with 19 bases lying between them.